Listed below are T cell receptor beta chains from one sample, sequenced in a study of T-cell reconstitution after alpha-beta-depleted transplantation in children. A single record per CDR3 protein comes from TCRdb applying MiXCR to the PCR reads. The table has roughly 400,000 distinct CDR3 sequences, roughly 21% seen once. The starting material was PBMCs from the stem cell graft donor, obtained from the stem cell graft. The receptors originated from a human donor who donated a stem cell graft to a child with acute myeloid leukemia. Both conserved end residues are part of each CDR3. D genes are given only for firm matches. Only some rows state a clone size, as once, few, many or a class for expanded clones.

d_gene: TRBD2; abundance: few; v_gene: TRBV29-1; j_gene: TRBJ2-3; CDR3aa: CSVEGGLAGERPDTQYF; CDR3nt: TGCAGCGTTGAAGGTGGGCTAGCGGGAGAAAGACCAGATACGCAGTATTTT
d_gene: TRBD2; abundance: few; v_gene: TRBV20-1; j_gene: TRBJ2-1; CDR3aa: CCARAGLAGAPNEQFF; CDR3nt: TGCTGTGCTAGGGCCGGACTAGCGGGAGCGCCCAATGAGCAGTTCTTC
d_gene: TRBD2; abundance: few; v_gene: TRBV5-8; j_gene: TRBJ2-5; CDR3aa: CASSFMGTRETQYF; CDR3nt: TGTGCCAGCAGCTTTATGGGGACTAGAGAGACCCAGTACTTC
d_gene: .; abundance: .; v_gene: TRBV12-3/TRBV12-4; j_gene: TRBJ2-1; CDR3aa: CASSLLAKISNEQFF; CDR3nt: TGTGCCAGCAGTTTACTAGCGAAGATAAGCAATGAGCAGTTCTTC
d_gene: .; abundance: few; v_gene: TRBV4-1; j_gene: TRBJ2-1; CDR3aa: CASSQRGLGGDEQFF; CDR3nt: TGCGCCAGCAGCCAAAGGGGACTGGGCGGGGATGAGCAGTTCTTC
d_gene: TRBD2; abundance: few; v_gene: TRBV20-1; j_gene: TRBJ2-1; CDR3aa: CSATFGGGSDNEQFF; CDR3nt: TGCAGTGCTACATTCGGGGGGGGGTCCGACAATGAGCAGTTCTTC
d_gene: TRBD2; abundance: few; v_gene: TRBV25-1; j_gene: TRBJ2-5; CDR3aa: CASSEPAGAQETQYF; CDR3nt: TGTGCCAGCAGTGAGCCAGCGGGAGCGCAAGAGACCCAGTACTTC
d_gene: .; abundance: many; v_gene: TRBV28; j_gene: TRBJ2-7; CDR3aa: CASSGAGSEQYF; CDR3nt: TGTGCCAGCAGCGGAGCAGGGAGCGAGCAGTACTTC
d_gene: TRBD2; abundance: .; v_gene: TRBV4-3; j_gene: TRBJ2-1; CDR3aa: CASSQDLAGGNEQFF; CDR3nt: TGCGCCAGCAGCCAAGATCTAGCGGGAGGGAATGAGCAGTTCTTC
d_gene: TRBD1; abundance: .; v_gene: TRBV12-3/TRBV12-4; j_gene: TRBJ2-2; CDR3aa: CASSFDQDRVYTGELFF; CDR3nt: TGTGCCAGCAGTTTTGATCAGGACAGGGTGTACACCGGGGAGCTGTTTTTT
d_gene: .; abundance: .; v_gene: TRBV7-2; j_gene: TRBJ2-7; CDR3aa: CASSSFRAEQYF; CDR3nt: TGTGCCAGCAGCTCCTTTCGGGCCGAGCAGTACTTC
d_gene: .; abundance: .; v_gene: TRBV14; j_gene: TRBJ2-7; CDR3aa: CASSQVKGRGGEQYF; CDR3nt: TGTGCCAGCAGCCAAGTAAAAGGAAGAGGGGGAGAGCAGTACTTC
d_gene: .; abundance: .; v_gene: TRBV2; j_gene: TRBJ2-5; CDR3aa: CASLRQEQETQYF; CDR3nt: TGTGCCAGCCTAAGACAGGAACAAGAGACCCAGTACTTC
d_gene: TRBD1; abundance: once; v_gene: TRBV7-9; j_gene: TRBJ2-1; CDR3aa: CASSPGQLNSYNEQFF; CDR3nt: TGTGCCAGCAGCCCGGGACAGCTGAACTCCTACAATGAGCAGTTCTTC
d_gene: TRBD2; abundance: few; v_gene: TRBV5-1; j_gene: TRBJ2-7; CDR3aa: CASSLVPSGSVYEQYF; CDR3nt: TGCGCCAGCAGCTTGGTTCCTAGCGGGAGTGTGTACGAGCAGTACTTC
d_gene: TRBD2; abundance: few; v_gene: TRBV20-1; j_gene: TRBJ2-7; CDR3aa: CSARTLAGGPWQYF; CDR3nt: TGCAGTGCCCGTACACTAGCGGGAGGGCCGTGGCAGTACTTC
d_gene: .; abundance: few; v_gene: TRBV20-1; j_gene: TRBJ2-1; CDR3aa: CSARDTYNEQFF; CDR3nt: TGCAGTGCTAGAGATACTTACAATGAGCAGTTCTTC
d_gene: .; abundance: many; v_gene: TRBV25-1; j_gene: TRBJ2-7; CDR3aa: CASSEPDSLYEQYF; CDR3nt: TGTGCCAGCAGTGAACCCGACAGCCTCTACGAGCAGTACTTC
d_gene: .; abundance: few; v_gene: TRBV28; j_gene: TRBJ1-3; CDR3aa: CASTTGGTGNTIYF; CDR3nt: TGTGCCAGCACCACCGGGGGGACTGGAAACACCATATATTTT
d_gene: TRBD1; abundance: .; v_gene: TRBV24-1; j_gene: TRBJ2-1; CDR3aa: CATSDLNRGTTGEQFF; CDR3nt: TGTGCCACCAGTGATTTGAACAGGGGAACCACAGGTGAGCAGTTCTTC
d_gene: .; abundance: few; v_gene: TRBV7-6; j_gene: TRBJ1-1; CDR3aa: CASSLELITEAFF; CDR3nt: TGTGCCAGCAGCTTAGAGCTAATCACTGAAGCTTTCTTT
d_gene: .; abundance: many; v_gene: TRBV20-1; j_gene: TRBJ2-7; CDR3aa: CSASGATDEQYF; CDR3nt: TGCAGTGCTAGCGGTGCGACAGATGAGCAGTACTTC
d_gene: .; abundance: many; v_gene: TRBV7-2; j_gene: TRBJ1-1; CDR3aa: CASSVMNTEAFF; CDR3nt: TGTGCCAGCAGCGTTATGAACACTGAAGCTTTCTTT
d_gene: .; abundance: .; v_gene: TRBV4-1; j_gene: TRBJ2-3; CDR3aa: CASSPSRGGDTQYF; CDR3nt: TGCGCCAGCAGCCCCTCCAGGGGTGGCGATACGCAGTATTTT
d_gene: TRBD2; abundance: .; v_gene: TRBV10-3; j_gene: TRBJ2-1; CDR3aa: CAISPGLAASYNEQFF; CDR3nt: TGTGCCATCAGCCCGGGACTAGCGGCCTCCTACAATGAGCAGTTCTTC
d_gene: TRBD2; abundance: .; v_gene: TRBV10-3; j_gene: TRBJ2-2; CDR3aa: CAISESHSGRINGELFF; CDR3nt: TGTGCCATCAGTGAGTCACATAGCGGGAGGATCAACGGGGAGCTGTTTTTT
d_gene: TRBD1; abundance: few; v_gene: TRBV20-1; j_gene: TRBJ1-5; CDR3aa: CSARGDRGQPQHF; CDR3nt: TGCAGTGCTAGGGGGGACAGGGGGCAGCCCCAGCATTTT
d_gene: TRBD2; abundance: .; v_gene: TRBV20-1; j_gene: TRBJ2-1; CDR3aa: CSGRAGDEQFF; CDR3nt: TGCAGTGGCAGGGCGGGAGATGAGCAGTTCTTC
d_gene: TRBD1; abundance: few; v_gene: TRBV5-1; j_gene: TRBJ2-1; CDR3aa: CASSKGQGGNNEQFF; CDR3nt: TGCGCCAGCAGCAAAGGACAGGGGGGGAACAATGAGCAGTTCTTC
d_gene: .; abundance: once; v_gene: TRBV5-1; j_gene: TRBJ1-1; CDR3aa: CASNGQANMNTEAFF; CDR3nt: TGCGCCAGCAATGGGCAAGCTAACATGAACACTGAAGCTTTCTTT
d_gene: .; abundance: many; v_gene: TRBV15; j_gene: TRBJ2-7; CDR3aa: CATSSFDLDGSYEQYF; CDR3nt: TGTGCCACCAGCAGTTTTGATCTCGACGGTTCCTACGAGCAGTACTTC
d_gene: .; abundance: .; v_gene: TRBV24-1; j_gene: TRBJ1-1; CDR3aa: CATSDSRNTEAFF; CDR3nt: TGTGCCACCAGTGATTCCCGGAACACTGAAGCTTTCTTT
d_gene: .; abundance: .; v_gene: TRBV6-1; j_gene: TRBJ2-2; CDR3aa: CASTLQGSGELFF; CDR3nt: TGTGCCAGCACCTTACAGGGATCCGGGGAGCTGTTTTTT
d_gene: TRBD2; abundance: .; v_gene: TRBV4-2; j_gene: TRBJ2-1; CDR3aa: CASSQEVISGRTHNEQFF; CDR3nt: TGTGCCAGCAGCCAAGAAGTAATAAGCGGGAGAACCCACAATGAGCAGTTCTTC
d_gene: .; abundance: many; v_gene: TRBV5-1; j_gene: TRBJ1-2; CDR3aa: CASSPTRAHGYTF; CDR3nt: TGCGCCAGCAGCCCCACCAGAGCACATGGCTACACCTTC
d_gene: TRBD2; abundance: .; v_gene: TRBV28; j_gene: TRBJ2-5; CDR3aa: CASSHGTAGLAEETQYF; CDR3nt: TGTGCCAGCAGCCATGGGACGGCGGGACTAGCGGAAGAGACCCAGTACTTC
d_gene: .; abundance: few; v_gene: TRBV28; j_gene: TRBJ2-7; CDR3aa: CASSLGGTETYEQYF; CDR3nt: TGTGCCAGCAGTTTAGGGGGGACAGAAACCTACGAGCAGTACTTC
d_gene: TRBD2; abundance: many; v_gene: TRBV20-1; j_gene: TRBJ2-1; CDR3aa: CSARSGLAGHNEQFF; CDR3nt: TGCAGTGCTAGATCGGGGCTAGCGGGACACAATGAGCAGTTCTTC
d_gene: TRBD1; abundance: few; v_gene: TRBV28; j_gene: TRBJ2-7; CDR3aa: CASTPGTVVSYEQYF; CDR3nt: TGTGCCAGCACCCCCGGGACAGTGGTCTCCTACGAGCAGTACTTC
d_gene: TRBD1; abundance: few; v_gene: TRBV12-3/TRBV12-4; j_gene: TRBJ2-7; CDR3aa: CASSQTGGTYEQYF; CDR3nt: TGTGCCAGCAGCCAGACAGGGGGCACCTACGAGCAGTACTTC
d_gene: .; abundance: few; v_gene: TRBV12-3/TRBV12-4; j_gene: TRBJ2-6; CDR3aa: CASPDVRGVLTF; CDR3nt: TGTGCCAGCCCTGACGTCAGAGGGGTCCTGACTTTC
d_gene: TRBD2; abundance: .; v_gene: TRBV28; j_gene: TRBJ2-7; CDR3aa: CASSLFNGRIAYEQYF; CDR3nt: TGTGCCAGCAGTTTATTCAACGGGAGGATTGCCTACGAGCAGTACTTC
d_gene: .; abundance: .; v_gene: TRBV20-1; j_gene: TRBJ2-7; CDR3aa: CSAFQDRLSLEQYF; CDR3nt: TGCAGTGCCTTCCAAGACAGGCTATCGCTTGAGCAGTACTTC
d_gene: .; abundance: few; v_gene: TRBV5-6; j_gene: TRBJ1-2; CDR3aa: CASSPAPSRGYTF; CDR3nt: TGTGCCAGCAGTCCGGCGCCTTCTCGGGGCTACACCTTC
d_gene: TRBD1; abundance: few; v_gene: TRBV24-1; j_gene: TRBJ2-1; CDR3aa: CATSDVTGVTNEQFF; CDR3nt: TGTGCCACCAGTGACGTGACAGGGGTGACAAATGAGCAGTTCTTC
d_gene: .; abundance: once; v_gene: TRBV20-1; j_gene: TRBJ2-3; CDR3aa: CSASGPPGITDTQYF; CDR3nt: TGCAGTGCTAGCGGTCCCCCAGGGATCACAGATACGCAGTATTTT